Detailed here is one TCR beta chain. What it recognizes is unknown. This sample was included in a study of cytomegalovirus exposure and HLA in healthy donors. The PCR was carried out with 60 Vbeta primers and 13 Jbeta primers. Sequencing used immunoSEQ multiplex PCR; TCRdb keeps in-frame clones, though not all of them. The sample lists roughly 110,000 clones; approximately 74% were seen once. The CDR3 covers 18 residues. With V trimmed by 2 bases and J by 6 bases, 11 bases remained unmatched. Germline lookup yields CDR1 SGHTA and CDR2 FQGNSA. General observations from the study: A later analysis showed that HLA-associated TCR beta chains had undergone more clonal expansion than equally common others. The investigators catalogued 150 to 200 TCR beta chains as cytomegalovirus-associated.

Input material: PBMCs. The V and J genes are TRBV7-2 and TRBJ1-5; 12 bases fit TRBD1. This TCR derives from a woman aged 40-49 years in good health and CMV-seropositive. This CDR3 reads CASSLFPGTGGFSQPQHF. The CDR3 nucleotides are TGTGCCAGCAGCTTATTTCCCGGGACAGGGGGCTTTTCTCAGCCCCAGCATTTT. Combining the CDR3 with reference TRBV7-2 and TRBJ1-5 gives the whole variable domain GAGVSQSPSNKVTEKGKDVELRCDPISGHTALYWYRQSLGQGLEFLIYFQGNSAPDKSGLPSDRFSAERTGGSVSTLTIQRTQQEDSAVYLCASSLFPGTGGFSQPQHFGDGTRLSIL.